This T cell receptor beta chain was recovered during a study of CD8+ T cells in alopecia areata. Documented treatment: oral pan-JAK inhibitor, 5-10 mg twice daily. Samples from alopecia areata patients were lesional scalp punch biopsies and peripheral blood. V was cut by 5 bases and J by 6 bases, with 12 bases left in between. The V gene's germline CDR1 is SGHAT and CDR2 FQNNGV. The CDR3 length is 13 residues. A few counts support this clone. RNA, once extracted, was reverse transcribed into cDNA for use as the sequencing template. Generated by immunoSEQ multiplex PCR, the TCRdb table keeps only in-frame clones and is missing some. The data show about 6,900 clones, around two thirds seen once.

The V gene is TRBV11-2, the J gene TRBJ2-3; D is possibly TRBD2 (5 bases). Sequencing used skin, obtained at week 4, from a patient treated with tofacitinib. The TCR comes from a human donor with alopecia areata. CDR3 protein: CASSEGHRDTQYF. CDR3 DNA: TGTGCCAGCAGCGAGGGCCACCGGGATACGCAGTATTTT.